This is a list of T cell receptor beta chains from one sample in a study of CD8+ T cells in alopecia areata. The method was immunoSEQ multiplex PCR; TCRdb's version includes in-frame clones alone and lacks a portion of them. The profile shows fewer than 150,000 clones, roughly 50% of them singletons. Specimen: CD8+ T cells sorted from blood, collected at week 4, from a patient treated with tofacitinib. These receptors came from a human donor with alopecia areata. Both conserved end residues are part of each CDR3. The D gene is left open where the match is weak. The size field is filled for only some rows; it gives once, few, many or a size class.

v_call: TRBV13; j_call: TRBJ2-6; cdr3_length: 16; clone_size: .; d_call: .; cdr3_nt: TGTGCCAGCAGCTTACTGCAGGTATCTGGGGCCAACGTCCTGACTTTC; cdr3_aa: CASSLLQVSGANVLTF
v_call: TRBV30; j_call: TRBJ2-1; cdr3_length: 14; clone_size: few; d_call: .; cdr3_nt: TGTGCCTGGAGTGAGACAGACCTCTCCAATGAGCAGTTCTTC; cdr3_aa: CAWSETDLSNEQFF
v_call: TRBV4-1; j_call: TRBJ2-4; cdr3_length: 15; clone_size: .; d_call: .; cdr3_nt: TGCGCCAGCAGTCTCACGACAGGTTCCGAAAACATTCAGTACTTC; cdr3_aa: CASSLTTGSENIQYF
v_call: TRBV27; j_call: TRBJ2-7; cdr3_length: 13; clone_size: .; d_call: .; cdr3_nt: TGTGCCAGCAGTTTATTCGGGGTCCACGAGCAGTACTTC; cdr3_aa: CASSLFGVHEQYF
v_call: TRBV7-2; j_call: TRBJ2-3; cdr3_length: 18; clone_size: .; d_call: TRBD2; cdr3_nt: TGTGCCAGCAGCTTAGGACTAGCGGGGGGGCCGGGCACAGATACGCAGTATTTT; cdr3_aa: CASSLGLAGGPGTDTQYF
v_call: TRBV30; j_call: TRBJ1-2; cdr3_length: 15; clone_size: .; d_call: TRBD1; cdr3_nt: TGTGCCTGGAGTTTGTATGGGACAGAACCAGGTGGCTACACCTTC; cdr3_aa: CAWSLYGTEPGGYTF
v_call: TRBV23-1; j_call: TRBJ2-7; cdr3_length: 15; clone_size: .; d_call: TRBD1; cdr3_nt: TGCGCCAGCAGTCGACCGGGACAGAACACCTACGAGCAGTACTTC; cdr3_aa: CASSRPGQNTYEQYF
v_call: TRBV30; j_call: TRBJ1-2; cdr3_length: 12; clone_size: .; d_call: .; cdr3_nt: TGTACCTGGAATTCGGGGGGCGATGGCTACACCTTC; cdr3_aa: CTWNSGGDGYTF
v_call: TRBV9; j_call: TRBJ2-2; cdr3_length: 16; clone_size: .; d_call: TRBD1; cdr3_nt: TGTGCCAGCAGCGGACGGACAGGGGAGAACACCGGGGAGCTGTTTTTT; cdr3_aa: CASSGRTGENTGELFF
v_call: TRBV11-2; j_call: TRBJ2-7; cdr3_length: 14; clone_size: .; d_call: .; cdr3_nt: TGTGCCAGCAGCTTAGCCCGGGGAACGGAGGAGCAGTACTTC; cdr3_aa: CASSLARGTEEQYF
v_call: TRBV7-6; j_call: TRBJ1-6; cdr3_length: 13; clone_size: .; d_call: .; cdr3_nt: TGTGCCAGCAGCTTAGAAGGGGATTCACCCCTCCACTTT; cdr3_aa: CASSLEGDSPLHF
v_call: TRBV10-3; j_call: TRBJ2-7; cdr3_length: 15; clone_size: .; d_call: TRBD1; cdr3_nt: TGTGCCATCATCCAGCCGGGGACAGGGATCTACGAGCAGTACTTC; cdr3_aa: CAIIQPGTGIYEQYF
v_call: TRBV29-1; j_call: TRBJ2-1; cdr3_length: 13; clone_size: .; d_call: TRBD1; cdr3_nt: TGCAGCGTTCCGGGACAGGGCTTCTATGAGCAGTTCTTC; cdr3_aa: CSVPGQGFYEQFF
v_call: TRBV30; j_call: TRBJ2-7; cdr3_length: 12; clone_size: .; d_call: .; cdr3_nt: TGTGCCTACAACAGTTTAGGCTACGAGCAGTACTTC; cdr3_aa: CAYNSLGYEQYF
v_call: TRBV27; j_call: TRBJ2-3; cdr3_length: 14; clone_size: few; d_call: TRBD1; cdr3_nt: TGTGCCAGCAGTTGGACAGGGCTCACAGATACGCAGTATTTT; cdr3_aa: CASSWTGLTDTQYF
v_call: TRBV30; j_call: TRBJ2-7; cdr3_length: 13; clone_size: .; d_call: .; cdr3_nt: TGTGCCTGGGCTGTAGGAATGGGCTACGAGCAGTACTTC; cdr3_aa: CAWAVGMGYEQYF
v_call: TRBV29-1; j_call: TRBJ2-7; cdr3_length: 15; clone_size: .; d_call: .; cdr3_nt: TGCAGCGTTGAGACCCTAGGGCAGGTACTGTACGAGCAGTACTTC; cdr3_aa: CSVETLGQVLYEQYF
v_call: TRBV7-9; j_call: TRBJ2-7; cdr3_length: 17; clone_size: once; d_call: TRBD1; cdr3_nt: TGTGCCAGCAGCACCCCCTCCGGGACAGGTGGCGCCTACGAGCAGTACTTC; cdr3_aa: CASSTPSGTGGAYEQYF
v_call: TRBV7-9; j_call: TRBJ2-1; cdr3_length: 14; clone_size: few; d_call: .; cdr3_nt: TGTGCCAGCAGCTTAGAGTCAGGGTACAATGAGCAGTTCTTC; cdr3_aa: CASSLESGYNEQFF
v_call: TRBV7-9; j_call: TRBJ2-7; cdr3_length: 14; clone_size: .; d_call: TRBD1; cdr3_nt: TGTGCCAGCAGCTTCGGGACAGGACACTACGAGCAGTACTTC; cdr3_aa: CASSFGTGHYEQYF
v_call: TRBV29-1; j_call: TRBJ2-5; cdr3_length: 16; clone_size: few; d_call: TRBD1; cdr3_nt: TGCAGCGTGACGGACAGGGTGGCTGGTAAAGAAGAGACCCAGTACTTC; cdr3_aa: CSVTDRVAGKEETQYF
v_call: TRBV30; j_call: TRBJ2-3; cdr3_length: 14; clone_size: .; d_call: TRBD2; cdr3_nt: TGTGCCTGGAGTGAAGCGGGAGGCACAGATACGCAGTATTTT; cdr3_aa: CAWSEAGGTDTQYF
v_call: TRBV30; j_call: TRBJ1-1; cdr3_length: 15; clone_size: once; d_call: .; cdr3_nt: TGTGCCTGGAGCGCAACCGGGACGGCGAGAACTGAAGCTTTCTTT; cdr3_aa: CAWSATGTARTEAFF
v_call: TRBV7-9; j_call: TRBJ1-1; cdr3_length: 15; clone_size: .; d_call: .; cdr3_nt: TGTGCCAGCAGCTTAGATCAGGGAATGAACACTGAAGCTTTCTTT; cdr3_aa: CASSLDQGMNTEAFF
v_call: TRBV5-6; j_call: TRBJ1-1; cdr3_length: 14; clone_size: many; d_call: .; cdr3_nt: TGTGCCAGCAGCGCCTCTCATTACTCCACTGAAGCTTTCTTT; cdr3_aa: CASSASHYSTEAFF
v_call: TRBV4-3; j_call: TRBJ1-5; cdr3_length: 15; clone_size: once; d_call: .; cdr3_nt: TGCGCCAGCAGCCCGGAAATGTATAGCAATCAGCCCCAGCATTTT; cdr3_aa: CASSPEMYSNQPQHF
v_call: TRBV6-1; j_call: TRBJ2-7; cdr3_length: 15; clone_size: .; d_call: .; cdr3_nt: TGTGCCAGCAGTGAAGCAACGGACTTACCCTACGAGCAGTACTTC; cdr3_aa: CASSEATDLPYEQYF
v_call: TRBV4-3; j_call: TRBJ1-1; cdr3_length: 14; clone_size: .; d_call: .; cdr3_nt: TGCGCCAGCAGCCAAGACCGGGACACCACTGAAGCTTTCTTT; cdr3_aa: CASSQDRDTTEAFF
v_call: TRBV29-1; j_call: TRBJ2-5; cdr3_length: 13; clone_size: .; d_call: .; cdr3_nt: TGCAGCGTGGCAGGGGATTGGGAAGAGACCCAGTACTTC; cdr3_aa: CSVAGDWEETQYF
v_call: TRBV11-1; j_call: TRBJ2-7; cdr3_length: 15; clone_size: .; d_call: TRBD2; cdr3_nt: TGTGCCAGCAGCCGGATTAGCGGGGCAAACTACGAGCAGTACTTC; cdr3_aa: CASSRISGANYEQYF
v_call: TRBV29-1; j_call: TRBJ1-1; cdr3_length: 11; clone_size: .; d_call: .; cdr3_nt: TGCAGCGTTGAGGGAGCCACTGAAGCTTTCTTT; cdr3_aa: CSVEGATEAFF
v_call: TRBV14; j_call: TRBJ1-1; cdr3_length: 13; clone_size: few; d_call: .; cdr3_nt: TGTGCCAGCAGCCCGACTCAGGGGACTGAAGCTTTCTTT; cdr3_aa: CASSPTQGTEAFF